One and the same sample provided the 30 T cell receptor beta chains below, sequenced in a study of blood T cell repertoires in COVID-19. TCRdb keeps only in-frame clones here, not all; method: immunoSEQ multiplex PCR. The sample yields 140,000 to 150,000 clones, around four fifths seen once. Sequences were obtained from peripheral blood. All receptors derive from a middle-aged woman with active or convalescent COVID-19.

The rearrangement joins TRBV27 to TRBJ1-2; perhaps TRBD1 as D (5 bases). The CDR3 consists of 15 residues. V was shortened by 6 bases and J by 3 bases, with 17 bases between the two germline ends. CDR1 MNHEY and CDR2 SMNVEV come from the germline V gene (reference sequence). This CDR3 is CASSPLGGGDYGYTF. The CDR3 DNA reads TGTGCCAGCAGCCCCCTCGGGGGAGGGGACTATGGCTACACCTTC.

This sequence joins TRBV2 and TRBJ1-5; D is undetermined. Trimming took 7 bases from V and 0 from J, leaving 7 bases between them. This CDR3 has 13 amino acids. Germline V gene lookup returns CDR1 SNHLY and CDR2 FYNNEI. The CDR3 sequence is CASKSGSNQPQHF. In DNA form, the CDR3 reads TGTGCCAGCAAGTCAGGTAGCAATCAGCCCCAGCATTTT.

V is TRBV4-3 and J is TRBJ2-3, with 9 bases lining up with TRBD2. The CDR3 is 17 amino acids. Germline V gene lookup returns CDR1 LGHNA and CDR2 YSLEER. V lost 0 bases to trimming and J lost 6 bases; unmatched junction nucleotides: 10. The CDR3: CASSQDPAGGPRDTQYF. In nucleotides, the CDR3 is TGCGCCAGCAGCCAAGATCCAGCGGGAGGCCCTCGCGATACGCAGTATTTT.

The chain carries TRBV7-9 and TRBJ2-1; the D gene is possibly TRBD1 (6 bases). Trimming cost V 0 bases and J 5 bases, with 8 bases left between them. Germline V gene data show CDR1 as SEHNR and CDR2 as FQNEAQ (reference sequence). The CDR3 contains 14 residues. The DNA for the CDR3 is TGTGCCAGCAGCTTAGCGGGGGCGGACAATGAGCAGTTCTTC. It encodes CASSLAGADNEQFF. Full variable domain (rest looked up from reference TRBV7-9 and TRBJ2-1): DTGVSQNPRHKITKRGQNVTFRCDPISEHNRLYWYRQTLGQGPEFLTYFQNEAQLEKSRLLSDRFSAERPKGSFSTLEIQRTEQGDSAMYLCASSLAGADNEQFFGPGTRLTVL.

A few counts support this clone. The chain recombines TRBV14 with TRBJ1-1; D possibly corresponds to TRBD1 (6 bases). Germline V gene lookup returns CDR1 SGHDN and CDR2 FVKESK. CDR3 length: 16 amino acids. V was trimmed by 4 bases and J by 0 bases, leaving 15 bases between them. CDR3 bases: TGTGCCAGCAGCCTTTCTAGGGGGGGAATGAACACTGAAGCTTTCTTT. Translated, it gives CASSLSRGGMNTEAFF. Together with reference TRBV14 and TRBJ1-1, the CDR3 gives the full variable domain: EAGVTQFPSHSVIEKGQTVTLRCDPISGHDNLYWYRRVMGKEIKFLLHFVKESKQDESGMPNNRFLAERTGGTYSTLKVQPAELEDSGVYFCASSLSRGGMNTEAFFGQGTRLTVV.

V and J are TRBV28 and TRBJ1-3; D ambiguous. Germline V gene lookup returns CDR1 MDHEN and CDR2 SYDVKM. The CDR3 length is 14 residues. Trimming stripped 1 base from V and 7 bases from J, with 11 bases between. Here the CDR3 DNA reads TGTGCCAGCAGTTTATCGTCCCCGTTGAACACCATATATTTT. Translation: CASSLSSPLNTIYF.

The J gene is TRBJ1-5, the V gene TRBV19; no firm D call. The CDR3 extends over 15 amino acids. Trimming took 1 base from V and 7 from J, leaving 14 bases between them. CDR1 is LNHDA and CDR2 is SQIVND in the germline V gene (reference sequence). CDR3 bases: TGTGCCAGTAGTATAGGAGGGAGTCTGCCCCAGCCCCAGCATTTT. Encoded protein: CASSIGGSLPQPQHF.

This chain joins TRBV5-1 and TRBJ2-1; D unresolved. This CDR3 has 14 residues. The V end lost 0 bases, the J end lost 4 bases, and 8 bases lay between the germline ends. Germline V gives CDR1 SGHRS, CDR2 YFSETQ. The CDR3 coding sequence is TGCGCCAGCAGCTTGGAACAAATTTACAATGAGCAGTTCTTC. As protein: CASSLEQIYNEQFF.

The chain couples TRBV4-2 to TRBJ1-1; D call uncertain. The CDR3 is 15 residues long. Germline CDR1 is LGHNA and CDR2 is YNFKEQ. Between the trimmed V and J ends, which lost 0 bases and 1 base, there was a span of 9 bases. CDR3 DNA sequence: TGTGCCAGCAGCCAAGACGGACTTACGAACACTGAAGCTTTCTTT. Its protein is CASSQDGLTNTEAFF.

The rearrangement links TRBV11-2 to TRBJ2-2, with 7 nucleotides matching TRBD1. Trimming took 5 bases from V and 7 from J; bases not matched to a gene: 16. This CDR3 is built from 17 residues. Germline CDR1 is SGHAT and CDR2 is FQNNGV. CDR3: CASSPQSGGGKDGELFF. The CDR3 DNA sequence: TGTGCCAGCAGCCCTCAATCAGGGGGTGGTAAGGACGGGGAGCTGTTTTTT.

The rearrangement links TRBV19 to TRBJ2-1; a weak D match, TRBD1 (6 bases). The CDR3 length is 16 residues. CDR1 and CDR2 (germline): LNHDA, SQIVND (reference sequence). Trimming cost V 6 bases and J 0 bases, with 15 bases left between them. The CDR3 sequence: CASSQTGPHSYNEQFF. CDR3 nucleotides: TGTGCCAGTAGCCAGACAGGTCCCCACTCCTACAATGAGCAGTTCTTC.

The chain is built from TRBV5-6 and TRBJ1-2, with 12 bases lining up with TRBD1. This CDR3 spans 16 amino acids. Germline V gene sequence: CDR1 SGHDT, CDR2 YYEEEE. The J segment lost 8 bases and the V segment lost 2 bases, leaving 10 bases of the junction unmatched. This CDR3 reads CASSFRLGTGGRGYTF. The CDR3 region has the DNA TGTGCCAGCAGCTTCCGGTTAGGGACAGGGGGCCGCGGCTACACCTTC.

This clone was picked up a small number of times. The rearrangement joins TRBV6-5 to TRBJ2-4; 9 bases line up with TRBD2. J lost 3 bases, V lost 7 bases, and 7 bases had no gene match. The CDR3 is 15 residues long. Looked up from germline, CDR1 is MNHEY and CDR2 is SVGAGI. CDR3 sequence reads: CASTRSGGLKNIQYF. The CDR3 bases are TGTGCCAGCACTAGAAGCGGGGGGCTCAAAAACATTCAGTACTTC.

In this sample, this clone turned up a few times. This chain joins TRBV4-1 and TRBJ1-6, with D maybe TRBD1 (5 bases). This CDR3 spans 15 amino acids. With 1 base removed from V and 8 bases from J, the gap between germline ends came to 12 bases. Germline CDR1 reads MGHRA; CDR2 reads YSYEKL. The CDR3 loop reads CASSQVGGEYSPLHF. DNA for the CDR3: TGCGCCAGCAGCCAAGTGGGGGGGGAATATTCACCCCTCCACTTT.

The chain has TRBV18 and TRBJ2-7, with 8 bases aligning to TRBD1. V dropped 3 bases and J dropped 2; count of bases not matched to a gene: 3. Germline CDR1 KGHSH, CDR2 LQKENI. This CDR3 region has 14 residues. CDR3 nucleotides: TGTGCCAGCTCACCCGACAGGGGACCCTACGAGCAGTACTTC. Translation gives CASSPDRGPYEQYF.

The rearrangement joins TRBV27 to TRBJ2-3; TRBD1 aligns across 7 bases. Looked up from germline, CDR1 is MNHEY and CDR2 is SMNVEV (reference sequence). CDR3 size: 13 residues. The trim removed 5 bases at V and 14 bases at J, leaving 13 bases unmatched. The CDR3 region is CASSRTDRRYSYF. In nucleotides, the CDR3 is TGTGCCAGCAGTCGCACGGACAGGCGGTATTCGTATTTT.

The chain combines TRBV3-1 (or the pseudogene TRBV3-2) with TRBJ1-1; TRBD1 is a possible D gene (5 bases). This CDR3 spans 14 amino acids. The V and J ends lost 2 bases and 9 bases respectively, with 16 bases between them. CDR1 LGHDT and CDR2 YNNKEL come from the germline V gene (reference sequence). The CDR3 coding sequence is TGTGCCAGCAGCCAAACACAGGCCCGCACCCAAGCTTTCTTT. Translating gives CASSQTQARTQAFF.

The CDR3, as DNA: TGCAGTGCTAGTCGGGTAGCGGGAAAGGATGAGCAGTTCTTC. Protein sequence: CSASRVAGKDEQFF. The rearrangement uses TRBV20-1 and TRBJ2-1, with 8 positions matching TRBD2. Losses at the gene ends were 3 bases for V and 8 bases for J; bases not matched to a gene: 9. This CDR3 has 14 residues. CDR1 DFQATT and CDR2 SNEGSKA come from the germline V gene (reference sequence).

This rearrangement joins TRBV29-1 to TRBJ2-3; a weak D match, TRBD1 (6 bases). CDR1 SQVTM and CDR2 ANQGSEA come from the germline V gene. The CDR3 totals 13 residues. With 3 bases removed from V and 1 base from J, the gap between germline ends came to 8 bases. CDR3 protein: CSVDGGGTDTQYF. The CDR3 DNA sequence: TGCAGCGTTGATGGGGGCGGCACAGATACGCAGTATTTT.

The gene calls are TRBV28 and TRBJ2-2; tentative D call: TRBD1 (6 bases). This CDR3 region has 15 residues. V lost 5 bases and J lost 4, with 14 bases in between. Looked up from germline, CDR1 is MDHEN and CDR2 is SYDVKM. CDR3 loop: CASSPLGAGTGELFF. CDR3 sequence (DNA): TGTGCCAGCAGTCCGCTGGGGGCGGGCACCGGGGAGCTGTTTTTT.

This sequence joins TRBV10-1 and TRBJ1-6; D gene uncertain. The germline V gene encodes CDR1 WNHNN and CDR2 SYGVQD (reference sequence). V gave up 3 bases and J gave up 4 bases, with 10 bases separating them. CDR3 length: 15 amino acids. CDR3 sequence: CASSDWQSYNSPLHF. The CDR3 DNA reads TGCGCCAGCAGTGATTGGCAGTCGTATAATTCACCCCTCCACTTT.

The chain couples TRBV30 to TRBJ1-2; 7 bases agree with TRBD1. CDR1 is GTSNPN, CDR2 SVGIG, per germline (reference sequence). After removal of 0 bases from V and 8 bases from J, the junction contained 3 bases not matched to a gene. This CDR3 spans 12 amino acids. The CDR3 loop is CAWSVPGGGYTF. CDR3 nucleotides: TGTGCCTGGAGTGTACCAGGGGGAGGCTACACCTTC.

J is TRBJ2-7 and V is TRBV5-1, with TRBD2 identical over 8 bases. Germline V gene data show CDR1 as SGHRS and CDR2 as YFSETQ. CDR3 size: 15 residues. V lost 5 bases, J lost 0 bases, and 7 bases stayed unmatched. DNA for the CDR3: TGCGCCAGCAGACTAAGCGGGAGCTCCTCCTACGAGCAGTACTTC. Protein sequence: CASRLSGSSSYEQYF.

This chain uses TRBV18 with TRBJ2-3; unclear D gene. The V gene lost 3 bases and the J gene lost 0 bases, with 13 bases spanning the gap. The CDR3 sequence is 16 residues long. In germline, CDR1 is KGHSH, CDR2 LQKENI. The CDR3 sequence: CASSPLSGQSTDTQYF. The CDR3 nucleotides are TGTGCCAGCTCACCTTTATCAGGCCAGAGCACAGATACGCAGTATTTT. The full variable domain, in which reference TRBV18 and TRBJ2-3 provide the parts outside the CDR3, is NAGVMQNPRHLVRRRGQEARLRCSPMKGHSHVYWYRQLPEEGLKFMVYLQKENIIDESGMPKERFSAEFPKEGPSILRIQQVVRGDSAAYFCASSPLSGQSTDTQYFGPGTRLTVL.

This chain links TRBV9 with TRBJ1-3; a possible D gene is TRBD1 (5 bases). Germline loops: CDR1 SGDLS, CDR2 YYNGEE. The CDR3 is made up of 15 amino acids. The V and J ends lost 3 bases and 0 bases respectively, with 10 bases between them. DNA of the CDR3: TGTGCCAGCAGCGCTGGCGGGGGCTCTGGAAACACCATATATTTT. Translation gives CASSAGGGSGNTIYF.

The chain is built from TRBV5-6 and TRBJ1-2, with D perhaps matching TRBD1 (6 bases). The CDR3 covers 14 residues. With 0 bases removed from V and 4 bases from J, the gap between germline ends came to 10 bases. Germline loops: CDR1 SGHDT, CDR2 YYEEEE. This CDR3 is CASSLAGQRYGYTF. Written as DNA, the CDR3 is TGTGCCAGCAGCTTGGCTGGACAGCGCTATGGCTACACCTTC.

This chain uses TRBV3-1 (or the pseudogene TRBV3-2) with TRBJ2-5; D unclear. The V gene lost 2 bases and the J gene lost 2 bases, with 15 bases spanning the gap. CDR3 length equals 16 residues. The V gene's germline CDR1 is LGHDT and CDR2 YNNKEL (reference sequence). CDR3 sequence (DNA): TGTGCCAGCAGCCAAAGTTTTCGTTCCTATCAAGAGACCCAGTACTTC. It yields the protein CASSQSFRSYQETQYF.

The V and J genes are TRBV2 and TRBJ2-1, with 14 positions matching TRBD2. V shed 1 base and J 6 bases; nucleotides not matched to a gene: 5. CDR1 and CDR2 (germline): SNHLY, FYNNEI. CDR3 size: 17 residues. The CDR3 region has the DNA TGTGCCAGCAGTGAAGGGTTTGGGACTAGCGGGAGCAATGAGCAGTTCTTC. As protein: CASSEGFGTSGSNEQFF.

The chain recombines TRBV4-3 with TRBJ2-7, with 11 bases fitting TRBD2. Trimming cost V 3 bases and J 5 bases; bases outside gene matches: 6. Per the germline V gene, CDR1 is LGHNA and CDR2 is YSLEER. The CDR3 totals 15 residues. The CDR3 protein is CASSQRTSGLDEQYF. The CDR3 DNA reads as TGCGCCAGCAGCCAGAGGACTAGCGGGTTGGACGAGCAGTACTTC.

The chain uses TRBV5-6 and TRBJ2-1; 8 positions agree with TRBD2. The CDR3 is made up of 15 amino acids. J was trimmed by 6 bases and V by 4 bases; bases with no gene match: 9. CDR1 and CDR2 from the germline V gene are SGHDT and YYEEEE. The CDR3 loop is CASSLSGRMGNEQFF. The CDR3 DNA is TGTGCCAGCAGCCTGAGCGGGAGAATGGGCAATGAGCAGTTCTTC. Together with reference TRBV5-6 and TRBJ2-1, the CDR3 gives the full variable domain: DAGVTQSPTHLIKTRGQQVTLRCSPKSGHDTVSWYQQALGQGPQFIFQYYEEEERQRGNFPDRFSGHQFPNYSSELNVNALLLGDSALYLCASSLSGRMGNEQFFGPGTRLTVL.